Below, 6 T cell receptor beta chains from the same sample are listed, as sequenced in a study of blood T cell repertoires in COVID-19. Using immunoSEQ multiplex PCR, the repertoire was profiled, and TCRdb retains in-frame clones only, with some absent. The repertoire holds some 310,000 clones, with around 91% as singletons. Input material: peripheral blood. The receptor source for this set is a woman between 35 and 50 years old with COVID-19, enrolled during active disease.

The V and J genes are TRBV7-2 and TRBJ2-1; 8 bases are a match to TRBD2. The CDR3 extends over 14 amino acids. Germline CDR1 is SGHTA and CDR2 is FQGNSA. With 5 bases clipped from V and 4 bases from J, the junction kept 4 bases outside the gene matches. CDR3 amino acids: CASSTGGVYNEQFF. The CDR3 nucleotides are TGTGCCAGCAGCACGGGGGGGGTTTACAATGAGCAGTTCTTC. Full variable domain (remainder filled in from reference TRBV7-2 and TRBJ2-1): GAGVSQSPSNKVTEKGKDVELRCDPISGHTALYWYRQSLGQGLEFLIYFQGNSAPDKSGLPSDRFSAERTGGSVSTLTIQRTQQEDSAVYLCASSTGGVYNEQFFGPGTRLTVL.

This chain joins TRBV5-1 and TRBJ1-2; D is possibly TRBD1 (5 bases). V lost 4 bases, J lost 5 bases, and 9 bases lay in between. The CDR3 has 12 residues. Germline-derived CDR1 and CDR2 are SGHRS and YFSETQ. The CDR3 sequence: CASSQGRYGYTF. DNA of the CDR3: TGCGCCAGCAGCCAGGGTCGTTATGGCTACACCTTC.

The V gene is TRBV28, the J gene TRBJ2-3, with D hard to call. Germline CDR1 reads MDHEN; CDR2 reads SYDVKM. Between the trimmed V and J ends, which lost 5 bases and 2 bases, there was a span of 11 bases. The CDR3 length is 14 residues. As DNA, the CDR3 is TGTGCCAGCAGTACCCACGGTTCCACAGATACGCAGTATTTT. Translation gives CASSTHGSTDTQYF.

The chain recombines TRBV18 with TRBJ1-1; D may be TRBD1 (6 bases). This CDR3 comprises 12 residues. The germline CDR1 and CDR2 sequences are KGHSH and LQKENI. Between the trimmed V and J ends, which lost 2 bases and 11 bases, there was a span of 12 bases. CDR3 bases: TGTGCCAGCTCACCAAAGACAGGTGGGGCTTTCTTT. It specifies CASSPKTGGAFF. The full variable domain, in which reference TRBV18 and TRBJ1-1 provide the parts outside the CDR3, is NAGVMQNPRHLVRRRGQEARLRCSPMKGHSHVYWYRQLPEEGLKFMVYLQKENIIDESGMPKERFSAEFPKEGPSILRIQQVVRGDSAAYFCASSPKTGGAFFGQGTRLTVV.

The chain combines TRBV7-8 with TRBJ1-1; D gene ambiguous. CDR1 is SGHVS, CDR2 FQNEAQ, per germline. V lost 5 bases to trimming and J lost 0 bases, with 7 bases between them. The CDR3 has 13 amino acids. DNA for the CDR3: TGTGCCAGCAGCGCCCACATGAACACTGAAGCTTTCTTT. Amino acids: CASSAHMNTEAFF.

The J gene is TRBJ2-7, the V gene TRBV19; tentative D call: TRBD2 (5 bases). The CDR3 has 15 residues. With 1 base removed from V and 4 bases from J, the gap between germline ends came to 14 bases. Germline V gene lookup returns CDR1 LNHDA and CDR2 SQIVND (reference sequence). DNA for the CDR3: TGTGCCAGTAGTATAGGGGGAAGTGGAGGTTACGAGCAGTACTTC. It is translated as CASSIGGSGGYEQYF.